This T cell receptor (beta chain) was recovered during a study of beta chain features in type 1 diabetes. The collection from each donor was one heparinised blood draw averaging about 116 mL. Each sorted population was over 95% pure. cDNA synthesis used the whole RNA isolate, giving expressed TCRB sequences. For naive, central memory and regulatory T cell samples, reads averaged around 3.5 million. The assay was immunoSEQ multiplex PCR, and TCRdb's table has in-frame clones only and misses some. This sample yields about 140,000 clones, of which 6.9% are seen a single time; approximately 1.4% belongs to the top ten. CDR1 and CDR2 from the germline V gene are GTSNPN and SVGIG (reference sequence). Trimming shortened V by 6 bases and J by 5 bases, and 14 bases separated the two germline ends. This CDR3 has 13 residues.

Material for sequencing was central memory CD4+ T cells from blood. The gene calls are TRBV30 and TRBJ2-1, with a weak D call TRBD2 (7 bases). The TCR originated in a woman aged 25 to 39 in good health. The chain's CDR3 is CACMGAGDNEQFF. Written as DNA, the CDR3 is TGTGCCTGCATGGGGGCGGGGGACAATGAGCAGTTCTTC.